This T cell receptor beta chain stems from a study of Ad26.COV2.S vaccination and SARS-CoV-2 variants. This table comes from immunoSEQ multiplex PCR, and its TCRdb copy is limited to in-frame clones, with some not included. The repertoire holds about 350,000 clones, with more than 75% as singletons. The ends were cut back, 3 bases at V and 0 bases at J, with 9 bases in the middle. This CDR3 has 15 residues. Looked up from germline, CDR1 is ENHRY and CDR2 is SYGVKD. Sample treatment: around 19 received Ad26.COV2.S at low or high dose, single or two shots; about five received placebo; per-sample allocation not given. Sampling occurred on day 63 after the first vaccine or placebo injection.

The sequencing used peripheral blood, collected in a trial of Ad26.COV2.S vaccine versus placebo. This receptor was identified in a person between 18 and 65 years old who received the Ad26.COV2.S COVID-19 vaccine or a placebo. The chain joins TRBV10-3 to TRBJ1-3; D not certain. The CDR3 loop is CAISDPRDSGNTIYF. The CDR3 DNA is TGTGCCATCAGTGACCCTCGGGACTCTGGAAACACCATATATTTT.